This TCR beta chain was profiled in a study of Ad26.COV2.S vaccination and SARS-CoV-2 variants. Study context: Intramuscular Ad26.COV2.S doses were given once or twice, 56 days apart. Findings and limits, study-wide: Spike-specific responses of CD8+ and CD4+ T cells were reported to display substantial breadth after vaccination. Possibly, TCR breadth and depth analyses underestimated total T cell responses.

As concerns this clone: Antigen: not known.

Treatment indicated: 15 to 20 received Ad26.COV2.S at low or high dose, single or two shots; five or six received placebo; per-sample allocation not given. The study sampled participants on day 63 after the first vaccine or placebo injection. Cohort 1b enrolled adults aged 18-55 years in Boston. Profiled with immunoSEQ multiplex PCR; TCRdb holds only in-frame clones, not every one. The table lists 300,000 to 350,000 clones, just over 85% of them singletons. The CDR3 contains 12 residues. V was trimmed by 0 bases and J by 6 bases, leaving 3 bases between them. CDR1 and CDR2 (germline): SGDLS, YYNGEE. The source material was peripheral blood, sampled in a trial of Ad26.COV2.S vaccine versus placebo. The V and J genes are TRBV9 and TRBJ2-2; D unclear. The TCR originated in a person aged 18-60 years who received the Ad26.COV2.S COVID-19 vaccine or a placebo. CDR3 amino acids: CASSVVSGELFF. The CDR3 region has the DNA TGTGCCAGCAGCGTAGTATCCGGGGAGCTGTTTTTT.